Below, 5 T cell receptor beta chains from the same sample are listed, as sequenced in a study of T cells in Graves' hyperthyroidism and ophthalmopathy (dated by TCRdb to between 2017 and 2020). Receptors were amplified or captured by multiplex PCR. Data came from an Illumina HiSeq 2000. Amplification of TCR beta CDR3 regions was carried out from RNA transcripts. The first round of RT-PCR for the TCR CDR3 was performed with the HTBI primer set and the Qiagen OneStep RT-PCR kit. TCRdb ran its own pipeline on the public reads, namely fastp trimming at Q25 and MiXCR clone calling, and kept in-frame beta chains. When rows share a CDR3 protein, they turn into one entry using the most common DNA and genes. Within this sample are 400,000 to 500,000 distinct CDR3 sequences, with approximately 15% of them counted one time only. The top ten clonotypes cover about 13% of the sample. The sequencing input was blood. These receptors were obtained from a man aged 18 to 30 with Graves' ophthalmopathy.

The sample holds many counts of this clonotype. The chain joins TRBV7-8 to TRBJ2-1; 11 bases are shared with TRBD2. This CDR3 is 15 amino acids long. Per the germline V gene, CDR1 is SGHVS and CDR2 is FQNEAQ. V trimming: 2 bases; J trimming: 5 bases; junction bases outside the gene matches: 2. CDR3 nucleotide sequence: TGTGCCAGCAGCTTACTAGCGGGAGGAAACAATGAGCAGTTCTTC. Its protein product is CASSLLAGGNNEQFF.

This clonotype was observed a few times. The chain carries TRBV24-1 and TRBJ2-3; the D gene could be TRBD1 or TRBD2 (5 bases each). This CDR3 spans 15 amino acids. The V and J ends lost 4 bases and 0 bases respectively, with 10 bases between them. Germline CDR1 and CDR2: KGHDR and SFDVKD. Written as DNA, the CDR3 is TGTGCCACCAGTGACCCCAGGGACAGCACAGATACGCAGTATTTT. Protein: CATSDPRDSTDTQYF.

This clonotype appeared many times. This chain links TRBV5-1 with TRBJ2-3; TRBD2 agrees at 9 bases. Germline V lookup: CDR1 SGHRS, CDR2 YFSETQ. CDR3 size: 16 residues. J lost 1 base, V lost 1 base, and 4 bases had no gene match. CDR3 loop: CASSLMASGGTDTQYF. The CDR3 coding sequence is TGCGCCAGCAGCTTGATGGCTAGCGGGGGCACAGATACGCAGTATTTT.

Of note for this clonotype: A read error may explain this, as a much larger clone is one base away. The chain uses TRBV6-1 and TRBJ1-1, with TRBD1 as a possible D gene (6 bases). This CDR3 contains 14 residues. V lost 11 bases, J lost 0 bases, and 16 bases lay in between. Germline V gene data show CDR1 as MNHNS and CDR2 as SASEGT. The CDR3 DNA reads as TGTGCCGCCACCTTAGGGGACATGAACACTGAAGCTTTCTTT. It encodes CAATLGDMNTEAFF.

This clonotype came up many times. This chain links TRBV5-1 with TRBJ2-7; 9 nucleotides align to TRBD1. This CDR3 comprises 14 residues. V shed 4 bases, J shed 5 bases, and the junction held 7 bases outside the gene matches. Germline lookup yields CDR1 SGHRS and CDR2 YFSETQ. The CDR3 sequence is CASSTRTGDHEQYF. The DNA of the CDR3 is TGCGCCAGCAGCACACGGACAGGGGACCACGAGCAGTACTTC. The complete variable domain, with remaining parts taken from reference TRBV5-1 and TRBJ2-7, reads KAGVTQTPRYLIKTRGQQVTLSCSPISGHRSVSWYQQTPGQGLQFLFEYFSETQRNKGNFPGRFSGRQFSNSRSEMNVSTLELGDSALYLCASSTRTGDHEQYFGPGTRLTVT.